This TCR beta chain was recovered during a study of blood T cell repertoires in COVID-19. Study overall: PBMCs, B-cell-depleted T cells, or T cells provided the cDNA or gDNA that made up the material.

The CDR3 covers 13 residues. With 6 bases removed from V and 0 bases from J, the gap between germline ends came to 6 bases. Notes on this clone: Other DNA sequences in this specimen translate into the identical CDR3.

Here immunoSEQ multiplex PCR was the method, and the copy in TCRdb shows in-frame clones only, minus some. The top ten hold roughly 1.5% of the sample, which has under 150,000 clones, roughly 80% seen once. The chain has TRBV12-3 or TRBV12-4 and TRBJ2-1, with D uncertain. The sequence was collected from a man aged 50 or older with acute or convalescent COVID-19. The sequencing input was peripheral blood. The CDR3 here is CASSSSSYNEQFF. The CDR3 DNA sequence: TGTGCCAGCAGCTCCAGCTCCTACAATGAGCAGTTCTTC.